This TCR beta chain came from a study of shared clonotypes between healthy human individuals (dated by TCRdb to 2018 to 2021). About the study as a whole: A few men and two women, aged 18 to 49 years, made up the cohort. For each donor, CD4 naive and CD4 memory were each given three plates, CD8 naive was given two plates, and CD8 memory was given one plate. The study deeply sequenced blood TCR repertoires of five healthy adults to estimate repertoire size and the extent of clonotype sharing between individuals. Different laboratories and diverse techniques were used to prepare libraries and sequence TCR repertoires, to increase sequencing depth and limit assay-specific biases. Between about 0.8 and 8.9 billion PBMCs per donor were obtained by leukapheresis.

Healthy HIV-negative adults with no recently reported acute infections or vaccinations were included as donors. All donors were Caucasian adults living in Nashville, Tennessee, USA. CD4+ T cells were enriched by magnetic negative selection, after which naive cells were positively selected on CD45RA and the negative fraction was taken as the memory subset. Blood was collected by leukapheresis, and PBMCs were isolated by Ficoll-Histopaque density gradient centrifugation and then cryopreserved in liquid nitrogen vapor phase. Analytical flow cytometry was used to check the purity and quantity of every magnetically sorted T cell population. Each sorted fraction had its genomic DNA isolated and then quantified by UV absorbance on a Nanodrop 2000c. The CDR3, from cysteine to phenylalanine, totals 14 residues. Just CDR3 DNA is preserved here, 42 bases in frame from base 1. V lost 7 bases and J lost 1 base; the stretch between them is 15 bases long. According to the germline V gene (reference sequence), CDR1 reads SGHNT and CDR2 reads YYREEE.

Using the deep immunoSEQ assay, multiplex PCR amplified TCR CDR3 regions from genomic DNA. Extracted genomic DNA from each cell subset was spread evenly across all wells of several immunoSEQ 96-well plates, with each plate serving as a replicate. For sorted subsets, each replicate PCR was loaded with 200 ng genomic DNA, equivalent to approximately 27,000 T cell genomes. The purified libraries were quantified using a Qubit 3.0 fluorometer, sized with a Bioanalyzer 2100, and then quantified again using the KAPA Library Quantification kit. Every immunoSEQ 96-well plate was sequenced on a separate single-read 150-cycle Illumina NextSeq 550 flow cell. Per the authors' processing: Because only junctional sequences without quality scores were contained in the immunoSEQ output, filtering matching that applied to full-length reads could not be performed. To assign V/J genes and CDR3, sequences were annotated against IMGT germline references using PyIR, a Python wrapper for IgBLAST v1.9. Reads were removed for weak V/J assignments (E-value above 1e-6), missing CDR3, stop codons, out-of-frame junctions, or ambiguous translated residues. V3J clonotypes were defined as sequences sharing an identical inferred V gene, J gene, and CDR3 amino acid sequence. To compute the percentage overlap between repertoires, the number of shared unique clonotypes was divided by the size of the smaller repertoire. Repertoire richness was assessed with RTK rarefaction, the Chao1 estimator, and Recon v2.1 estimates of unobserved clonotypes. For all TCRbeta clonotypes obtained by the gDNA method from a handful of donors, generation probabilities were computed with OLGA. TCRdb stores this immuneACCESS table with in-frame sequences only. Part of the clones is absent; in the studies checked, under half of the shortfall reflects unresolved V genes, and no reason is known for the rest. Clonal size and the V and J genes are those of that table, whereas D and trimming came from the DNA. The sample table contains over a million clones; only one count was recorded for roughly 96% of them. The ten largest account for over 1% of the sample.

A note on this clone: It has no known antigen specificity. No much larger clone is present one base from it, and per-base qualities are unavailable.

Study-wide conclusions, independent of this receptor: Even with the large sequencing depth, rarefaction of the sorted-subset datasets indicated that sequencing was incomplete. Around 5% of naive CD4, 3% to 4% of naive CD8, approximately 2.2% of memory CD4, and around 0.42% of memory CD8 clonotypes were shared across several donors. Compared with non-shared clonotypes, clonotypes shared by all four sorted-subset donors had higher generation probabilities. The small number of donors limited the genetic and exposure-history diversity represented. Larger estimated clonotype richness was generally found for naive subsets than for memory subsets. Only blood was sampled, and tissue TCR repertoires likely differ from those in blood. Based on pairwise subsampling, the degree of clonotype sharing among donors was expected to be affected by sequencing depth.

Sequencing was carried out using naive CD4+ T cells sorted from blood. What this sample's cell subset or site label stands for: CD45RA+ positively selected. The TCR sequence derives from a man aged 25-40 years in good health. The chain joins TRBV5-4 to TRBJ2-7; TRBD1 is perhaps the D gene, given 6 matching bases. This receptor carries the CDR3 CASWSWDKSYEQYF. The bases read TGTGCCAGCTGGTCCTGGGACAAGTCCTACGAGCAGTACTTC.